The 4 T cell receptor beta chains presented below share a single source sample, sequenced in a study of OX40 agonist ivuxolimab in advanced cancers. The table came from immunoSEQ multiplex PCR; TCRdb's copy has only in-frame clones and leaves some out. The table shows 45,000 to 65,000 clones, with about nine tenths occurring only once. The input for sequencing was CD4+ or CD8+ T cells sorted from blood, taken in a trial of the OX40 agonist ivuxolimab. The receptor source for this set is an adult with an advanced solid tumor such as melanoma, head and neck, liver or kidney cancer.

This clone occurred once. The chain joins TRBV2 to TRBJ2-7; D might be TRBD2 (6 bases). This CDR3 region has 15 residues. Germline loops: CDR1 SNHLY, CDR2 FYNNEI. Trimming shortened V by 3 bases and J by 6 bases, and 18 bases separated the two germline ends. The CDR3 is CASSEGDWRGLEQYF. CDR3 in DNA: TGTGCCAGCAGTGAGGGGGACTGGCGGGGTCTCGAGCAGTACTTC.

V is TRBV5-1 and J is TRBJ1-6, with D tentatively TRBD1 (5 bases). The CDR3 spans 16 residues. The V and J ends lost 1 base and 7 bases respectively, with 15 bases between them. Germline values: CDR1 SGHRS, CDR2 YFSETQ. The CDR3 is CASSLSRGGDNSPLHF. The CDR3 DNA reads TGCGCCAGCAGCTTGTCCCGTGGGGGAGACAATTCACCCCTCCACTTT. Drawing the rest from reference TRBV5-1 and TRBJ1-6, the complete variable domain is KAGVTQTPRYLIKTRGQQVTLSCSPISGHRSVSWYQQTPGQGLQFLFEYFSETQRNKGNFPGRFSGRQFSNSRSEMNVSTLELGDSALYLCASSLSRGGDNSPLHFGNGTRLTVT.

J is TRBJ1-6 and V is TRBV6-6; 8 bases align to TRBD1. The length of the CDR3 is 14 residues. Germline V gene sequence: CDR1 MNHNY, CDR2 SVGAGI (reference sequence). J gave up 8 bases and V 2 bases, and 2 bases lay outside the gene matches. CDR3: CASSYDRGYSPLHF. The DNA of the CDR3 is TGTGCCAGCAGTTACGACAGGGGATATTCACCCCTCCACTTT.

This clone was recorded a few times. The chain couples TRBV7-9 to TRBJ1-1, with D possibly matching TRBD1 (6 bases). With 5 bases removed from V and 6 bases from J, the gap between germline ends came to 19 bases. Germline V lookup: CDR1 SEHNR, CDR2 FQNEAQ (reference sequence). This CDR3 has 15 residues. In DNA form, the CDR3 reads TGTGCCAGCAGCCCCACTTCGGGGGCTTTCGCTGAAGCTTTCTTT. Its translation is CASSPTSGAFAEAFF.